Listed here are 5 T cell receptor beta chains from one sample, sequenced in a study of T cell repertoires in cytomegalovirus infection. In TCRdb, the reads were re-called with MiXCR into one record per CDR3 protein. The table has 900,000 to 950,000 distinct CDR3 sequences, about 33% seen once. Their antigens are not known. Sequenced material: cultured CD8+ T cells from PBMCs, taken from culture after CMV antigen stimulation. These receptors came from a human donor in good health (CMV status not recorded). Some clones in this sample may be carry-over from other donors' samples.

A few counts support this clonotype. The gene calls are TRBV7-9 and TRBJ2-7; tentatively, D is TRBD1 (5 bases). Between the trimmed V and J ends, which lost 5 bases and 4 bases, there was a span of 15 bases. In germline, CDR1 is SEHNR, CDR2 FQNEAQ (reference sequence). CDR3 length: 14 amino acids. CDR3: CASSGDSSEYEQYF. CDR3 nucleotides: TGTGCCAGCAGCGGAGACAGTTCCGAATACGAGCAGTACTTC.

The rearrangement uses TRBV6-2 or TRBV6-3 and TRBJ1-6, with D uncertain. Trimming left V 0 bases short and J 4 bases short, with 7 bases between. CDR3 size: 15 residues. Per the germline V gene, CDR1 is MNHEY and CDR2 is SVGEGT. The CDR3 region has the DNA TGTGCCAGCAGTTACTCGGAGTATTATAATTCACCCCTCCACTTT. Protein product: CASSYSEYYNSPLHF.

This clonotype is a singleton in its sample. The CDR3 region is CASSLVRGGTTEAFF. In nucleotides, the CDR3 is TGTGCCAGCAGCTTAGTGAGGGGGGGGACCACTGAAGCTTTCTTT. This chain uses TRBV7-6 with TRBJ1-1; a possible D gene is TRBD1 (6 bases). Per germline, CDR1 SGHVS and CDR2 FNYEAQ. The CDR3 has 15 residues. V shed 1 base and J shed 4 bases, with 13 bases lying between them. Filled out from reference TRBV7-6 and TRBJ1-1, the complete variable domain reads GAGVSQSPRYKVTKRGQDVALRCDPISGHVSLYWYRQALGQGPEFLTYFNYEAQQDKSGLPNDRFSAERPEGSISTLTIQRTEQRDSAMYRCASSLVRGGTTEAFFGQGTRLTVV.

This clonotype was picked up a small number of times. This rearrangement joins TRBV6-2 or TRBV6-3 to TRBJ1-2; D is possibly TRBD1 (6 bases). The CDR3 covers 13 residues. V gave up 8 bases and J gave up 7 bases, with 17 bases separating them. Per the germline V gene, CDR1 is MNHEY and CDR2 is SVGEGT. CDR3 sequence reads: CASQGSVTFGYTF. In DNA form, the CDR3 reads TGTGCCAGCCAGGGGTCGGTCACGTTTGGCTACACCTTC.

A remark on this clonotype: This sequence may be a read error, since a much larger clone differs from it by one base. V gene TRBV7-6 combines with J gene TRBJ2-7; perhaps D is TRBD1 or TRBD2 (6 bases each). The germline V gene has CDR1 SGHVS and CDR2 FNYEAQ. CDR3 length: 17 amino acids. The germline V and J ends were trimmed by 4 bases and 5 bases, with 24 bases remaining between them. The CDR3 DNA sequence: TGTGCCAGCAGCTCACCTGCATTGGGGGGCCGAAAGGACGAGCAGTACTTC. Translation gives CASSSPALGGRKDEQYF.